This T cell receptor beta chain was obtained from a study of post-analysis software for immune sequencing data. Study results and caveats: Batch-matched samples strongly co-clustered by F measure. In multiple sclerosis, normalized Chao1 diversity was significantly below that of controls. Four or five TRBV segments, TRBV5-6, TRBV5-1 and TRBV20-1 among them, were found more frequent in patients than controls.

The V gene's germline CDR1 is LGHDT and CDR2 YNNKEL (reference sequence). CDR3 length: 14 residues. J lost 3 bases, V lost 9 bases, and 3 bases had no gene match. Sequencing libraries made from TCR beta cDNA carried unique molecular identifiers. In TCRdb, the PCR reads were re-called with MiXCR into one record per CDR3 protein. The sample lists hundreds of thousands of distinct CDR3 sequences; roughly 45% were seen once. Notes on this clonotype: Its target is unknown.

Sequencing input: blood. The chain joins TRBV3-1 to TRBJ2-2; 11 bases fit TRBD2. The sequence came from a girl between 10 and 17 years old with multiple sclerosis. The CDR3 DNA reads TGTGCCAGTAAACTAGCGGGGGACACCGGGGAGCTGTTTTTT. As protein: CASKLAGDTGELFF.